This is a list of T cell receptor beta chains from one sample in a study of blood T cells in healthy people across ages. TCRdb re-analysed the 5' RACE reads in MiXCR, keeping a single row per CDR3 protein. Among some 800,000 distinct CDR3 sequences listed, roughly 25% were seen once. The sample was also reused in another study, on T cells of mothers and their children.

Sequencing was carried out using blood. These receptors came from a boy between 10 and 17 years old in good health. The CDR3 runs from the conserved cysteine through the conserved F or W. The D gene is left open where the match is weak. Some rows have no size entry. The others give once, few or many, or a class for an expanded clone.

D	size	V	J	length	DNA	CDR3
.	few	TRBV27	TRBJ1-4	15	TGTGCCAGCAGTTTATCTATAGCGCCGAATGAAAAACTGTTTTTT	CASSLSIAPNEKLFF
.	.	TRBV20-1	TRBJ2-7	14	TGCAGTGCTGATGAGACCGGGGTAGCTAACGAGCAGTACTTC	CSADETGVANEQYF
TRBD1	.	TRBV4-1	TRBJ1-1	14	TGCGCCAGCAGCCAAGATCCGCAGGGGGCTGAAGCTTTCTTT	CASSQDPQGAEAFF
.	few	TRBV28	TRBJ2-7	14	TGTGCCAGCAGTCGCAGGGGAATTTCCTACGAGCAGTACTTC	CASSRRGISYEQYF
.	few	TRBV18	TRBJ2-2	13	TGTGCCAGCTGGGTAGCGAACACCGGGGAGCTGTTTTTT	CASWVANTGELFF
TRBD1	few	TRBV29-1	TRBJ2-5	14	TGCAGCGCCCAGCCAGGGGGTCTGTATGAGACCCAGTACTTC	CSAQPGGLYETQYF
.	.	TRBV28	TRBJ2-5	16	TGTGCCAGCAGTGGGACCGGGACATTAAGACAAGAGACCCAGTACTTC	CASSGTGTLRQETQYF
.	few	TRBV28	TRBJ1-2	13	TGTGCCAGCACCTTGGGCGGGCTTTATGGCTACACCTTC	CASTLGGLYGYTF
.	few	TRBV3-1	TRBJ2-3	17	TGTGCCAGCAGCTCCAATCATGGGGGAACTAGCACAGATACGCAGTATTTT	CASSSNHGGTSTDTQYF
TRBD2	few	TRBV3-1	TRBJ2-3	16	TGTGCCAGCAGCCGCCAGGGGACTAGTGGAACAGATACGCAGTATTTT	CASSRQGTSGTDTQYF
.	.	TRBV5-4	TRBJ2-5	14	TGTGCCAGCAGCTTGCCGGGGAATTGGGAGACCCAGTACTTC	CASSLPGNWETQYF
.	few	TRBV21-1	TRBJ2-5	15	TGTACCAGCAACGACTCCAGGAGGGGGCGAGAGACCCAGTACTTC	CTSNDSRRGRETQYF
TRBD1	.	TRBV20-1	TRBJ2-7	16	TGCAGTGCTAGAGCCGGTCTCCAGGGGGCCGCCTACGAGCAGTACTTC	CSARAGLQGAAYEQYF
.	few	TRBV3-1	TRBJ2-1	18	TGTGCCAGCAGCCAAGATAATTGGAGAATTCCTGCCTACAATGAGCAGTTCTTC	CASSQDNWRIPAYNEQFF
TRBD1	few	TRBV20-1	TRBJ2-1	13	TGCAGTGCTCCGGGACAGGGTAACAATGAGCAGTTCTTC	CSAPGQGNNEQFF
.	few	TRBV28	TRBJ1-4	16	TGTGCCAGCAGTCTCCGGGGCAGGAAGGCTAATGAAAAACTGTTTTTT	CASSLRGRKANEKLFF
.	.	TRBV6-2/TRBV6-3	TRBJ2-1	13	TGTGCCCGCGTGGACAACTCCTACAATGAGCAGTTCTTC	CARVDNSYNEQFF
.	few	TRBV29-1	TRBJ2-5	13	TGCAGCGTTATTGACACTTCCCAAGAGACCCAGTACTTC	CSVIDTSQETQYF
.	.	TRBV12-3/TRBV12-4	TRBJ2-5	14	TGTGCCAGCAGTTTCGGAGGGGATGAGGAGACCCAGTACTTC	CASSFGGDEETQYF
.	few	TRBV29-1	TRBJ1-1	14	TGCAGCGTTACAGGAGCAGGCTATAACGCTGAAGCTTTCTTT	CSVTGAGYNAEAFF
.	.	TRBV29-1	TRBJ2-5	14	TGCAGCGTTGCGATCTTGGCCAGACAAGAGACCCAGTACTTC	CSVAILARQETQYF
.	.	TRBV29-1	TRBJ2-5	12	TGCAGCGGTGGCGGGTATCCAGAGACCCAGTACTTC	CSGGGYPETQYF
TRBD1	few	TRBV5-1	TRBJ2-7	15	TGCGCCAGCAGCTATGACAGGGTGACCAATGGCGAGCAGTACTTC	CASSYDRVTNGEQYF
.	.	TRBV6-5	TRBJ1-4	16	TGTGCCAGCAGTTACCCCTCGGAGGCAACTAATGAAAAACTGTTTTTT	CASSYPSEATNEKLFF
.	.	TRBV7-9	TRBJ2-3	12	TGTGCCAGCAGCAATACCGCGGGTACGCAGTATTTT	CASSNTAGTQYF
.	.	TRBV4-1	TRBJ2-7	15	TGCGCCAGCAGCCAAGATCCCCGGCAGGTCTACGAACAGTACTTC	CASSQDPRQVYEQYF
TRBD2	.	TRBV4-2	TRBJ2-7	17	TGTGCCAGCAGCCAAGGGACTAGCGGGAGGGCTCTGGGCGAGCAGTACTTC	CASSQGTSGRALGEQYF
TRBD1	.	TRBV7-9	TRBJ2-7	13	TGTGCCAGCACTGGACAGGGGGCAGAAGAGCAGTACTTC	CASTGQGAEEQYF
.	few	TRBV20-1	TRBJ2-5	12	TGCAGTGCTAGAAGGCAGCAAGAGACCCAGTACTTC	CSARRQQETQYF
TRBD1	.	TRBV29-1	TRBJ1-1	13	TGCAGCGTTGTTGGACAGGTGAGGACTGAAGCTTTCTTT	CSVVGQVRTEAFF
.	few	TRBV20-1	TRBJ2-3	15	TGCAGCGCAATAGACGGGGAAGGCATCACAGATACGCAGTATTTT	CSAIDGEGITDTQYF
TRBD1	.	TRBV6-5	TRBJ2-7	14	TGTGCCAGCAGTTACACGGACAGGGAAGGCGAGCAGTACTTC	CASSYTDREGEQYF
.	.	TRBV9	TRBJ2-1	15	TGTGCCAGCAGCGCCTTCCGAGGAACTTACAATGAGCAGTTCTTC	CASSAFRGTYNEQFF
.	.	TRBV20-1	TRBJ1-5	10	TGCAGTGCTCAAAGACAGCCCCAGCATTTT	CSAQRQPQHF
TRBD2	few	TRBV11-2	TRBJ2-7	18	TGTGCCAGCAGCTTAGATGAGACTAGCGGGAGAATATCCTACGAGCAGTACTTC	CASSLDETSGRISYEQYF
.	.	TRBV21-1	TRBJ2-5	18	TGTGCCAGCAGCAAAGTAGCGCGGCAGGGCGCGGACCAAGAGACCCGGTACTTC	CASSKVARQGADQETRYF
TRBD1	.	TRBV18	TRBJ1-2	15	TGTGCCAGCTCACCGAGGTCAGACAGGGAATTGGGCTACACCTTC	CASSPRSDRELGYTF
TRBD1	.	TRBV29-1	TRBJ2-1	12	TGCAGCGCAGGGACAGGTCCCCAGGAGCAGTTCTTC	CSAGTGPQEQFF
TRBD1	.	TRBV10-3	TRBJ1-2	15	TGTGCCATCAGTAAATGGGACAGGACTAACTATGGCTACACCTTC	CAISKWDRTNYGYTF
TRBD1	.	TRBV12-3/TRBV12-4	TRBJ2-7	13	TGTGCCAGCAGTTCGACAGGGCCCTACGAGCAGTACTTC	CASSSTGPYEQYF
.	few	TRBV6-1	TRBJ2-7	12	TGTGCCACCGCGGGACTGGCCTACGAGCAGTACTTC	CATAGLAYEQYF
.	few	TRBV29-1	TRBJ2-5	16	TGCAGCCCCTACCTAGTGGAGGAGTCAACACAAGAGACCCAGTACTTC	CSPYLVEESTQETQYF
.	.	TRBV23-1	TRBJ1-5	14	TGCGCCAGCAGTCAATGCGTGGGAGATCAGCCCCAGCATTTT	CASSQCVGDQPQHF
.	few	TRBV28	TRBJ2-7	15	TGTGCCAGCAGTTCCACGGGCCAGACAAGTCGCGAGCAGTACTTC	CASSSTGQTSREQYF
.	.	TRBV4-1	TRBJ2-2	19	TGCGCCAGCAGCTCCTCCAAGAGTGGGCGGGCCCCCCGGACCGGGGAGCTGTTTTTT	CASSSSKSGRAPRTGELFF
TRBD2	many	TRBV20-1	TRBJ2-7	13	TGCAGTGCCCGCCAAGGACTAGCCTACGAGCAGTACTTC	CSARQGLAYEQYF
.	.	TRBV19	TRBJ1-5	13	TGTGCCAGTAGTGACCAGGGGAGGCAGCCCCAGCATTTT	CASSDQGRQPQHF
TRBD2	few	TRBV12-3/TRBV12-4	TRBJ2-7	15	TGTGCCAGCAGTACTAGCGGGAGGGCCATCTACGAGCAGTACTTC	CASSTSGRAIYEQYF
.	.	TRBV5-1	TRBJ2-5	14	TGCGCCAGCAGCTCCTGGACGGGCGAAGAGACCCAGTACTTC	CASSSWTGEETQYF
.	.	TRBV7-8	TRBJ1-3	16	TGTGCCAGCAGCTTAGTGGGGGGCTTCTCTGGAAACACCATATATTTT	CASSLVGGFSGNTIYF
.	.	TRBV4-3	TRBJ2-3	14	TGCGCCAGCAGCCTGATTCTCGGGTCAGATACGCAGTATTTT	CASSLILGSDTQYF
TRBD1	few	TRBV7-9	TRBJ1-2	16	TGTGCCAGCAGCTCACGGGAGGGGACAGAGACCTATGGCTACACCTTC	CASSSREGTETYGYTF
.	.	TRBV27	TRBJ1-1	14	TGTGCCAGCAGTATTACCGGGTTCGCCACTGAAGCTTTCTTT	CASSITGFATEAFF
.	few	TRBV20-1	TRBJ1-1	13	TGCAGTGCGTCAGTTAACCCCGACACTGAAGCTTTCTTT	CSASVNPDTEAFF
.	many	TRBV28	TRBJ2-5	14	TGTGCCAGCAGTCGTGGCCTTAGATCGGAGACCCAGTACTTC	CASSRGLRSETQYF
.	.	TRBV25-1	TRBJ2-5	15	TGTGCCAGCATCACCGCCGGGCCCCTGGGGGAGACCCAGTACTTC	CASITAGPLGETQYF
.	.	TRBV28	TRBJ2-7	14	TGTGCCAGCAGATTTCCCGGTAGCTCCTACGAGCAGTACTTC	CASRFPGSSYEQYF
.	.	TRBV29-1	TRBJ2-1	15	TGCAGCGTTGACGCGCTGGGGAGCTCCTACAATGAGCAGTTCTTC	CSVDALGSSYNEQFF